One sample yielded the 20 T cell receptor beta chains listed below, sequenced in a study of cytomegalovirus exposure and HLA in healthy donors. With 60 Vbeta and 13 Jbeta primers, the PCR was carried out. This table comes from immunoSEQ multiplex PCR, and its TCRdb copy is limited to in-frame clones, with some not included. Here the sample table reports over 120,000 clones. Sequenced sample: PBMCs. All receptors derive from a male donor in good health and CMV-seronegative.

The chain recombines TRBV29-1 with TRBJ2-1; 11 bases align to TRBD2. Germline assignment: CDR1 SQVTM and CDR2 ANQGSEA. The length of the CDR3 is 13 residues. V gave up 4 bases and J gave up 7 bases; unmatched junction bases: 3. CDR3 in DNA: TGCAGCGTTGCGTGGACTAGCGGGAATGAGCAGTTCTTC. Encoded protein: CSVAWTSGNEQFF.

The genes are TRBV28 and TRBJ1-1; no clear D gene. The CDR3 contains 13 residues. CDR1 is MDHEN, CDR2 SYDVKM, per germline. V was cut by 6 bases and J by 5 bases, with 13 bases left in between. CDR3 sequence: CASSLDGLTEAFF. The DNA of the CDR3 is TGTGCCAGCAGCCTAGACGGTTTAACTGAAGCTTTCTTT.

The chain carries TRBV7-3 and TRBJ1-6, with 9 bases matching TRBD1. V shed 5 bases, J shed 6 bases, and the junction held 8 bases outside the gene matches. This CDR3 is 16 amino acids long. CDR1 and CDR2 from the germline V gene are SGHTA and FQGTGA. The CDR3 loop reads CASSTGPGQGNSPLHF. In DNA, the CDR3 is TGTGCCAGCAGCACTGGACCGGGACAGGGTAATTCACCCCTCCACTTT.

V is TRBV5-6 and J is TRBJ1-5, with D maybe TRBD1 (5 bases). This CDR3 has 15 residues. The germline V gene has CDR1 SGHDT and CDR2 YYEEEE. The V and J ends lost 4 bases and 3 bases respectively, with 14 bases between them. CDR3 residues: CASSLGTSYNQPQHF. The CDR3, as DNA: TGTGCCAGCAGCCTAGGGACTTCTTACAATCAGCCCCAGCATTTT. The variable domain in full, completed from reference TRBV5-6 and TRBJ1-5, reads DAGVTQSPTHLIKTRGQQVTLRCSPKSGHDTVSWYQQALGQGPQFIFQYYEEEERQRGNFPDRFSGHQFPNYSSELNVNALLLGDSALYLCASSLGTSYNQPQHFGDGTRLSIL.

The V gene is TRBV27, the J gene TRBJ2-1; possibly TRBD1 for D (5 bases). V gave up 5 bases and J gave up 9 bases, with 14 bases separating them. Looked up from germline, CDR1 is MNHEY and CDR2 is SMNVEV (reference sequence). The CDR3 covers 13 residues. The CDR3 DNA is TGTGCCAGCAGTGAACGAACAGGCACTGAGCAGTTCTTC. Protein product: CASSERTGTEQFF.

This sequence joins TRBV30 and TRBJ2-7; 15 positions match TRBD2. The germline gives CDR1 GTSNPN, CDR2 SVGIG (reference sequence). The CDR3 runs to 16 residues. V lost 3 bases, J lost 5 bases, and 8 bases stayed unmatched. CDR3 coding DNA: TGTGCCTGGAGCGCCGGGACTAGCGGGGGGAGGGACGAGCAGTACTTC. This translates into CAWSAGTSGGRDEQYF.

The genes are TRBV5-1 and TRBJ1-2; D is perhaps TRBD1 (6 bases). Trimming took 0 bases from V and 0 from J, leaving 9 bases between them. The CDR3 runs to 15 residues. In germline, CDR1 is SGHRS, CDR2 YFSETQ. CDR3 loop: CASSLEAGANYGYTF. CDR3 DNA: TGCGCCAGCAGCTTGGAGGCAGGGGCTAACTATGGCTACACCTTC. Drawing the rest from reference TRBV5-1 and TRBJ1-2, the complete variable domain is KAGVTQTPRYLIKTRGQQVTLSCSPISGHRSVSWYQQTPGQGLQFLFEYFSETQRNKGNFPGRFSGRQFSNSRSEMNVSTLELGDSALYLCASSLEAGANYGYTFGSGTRLTVV.

The V and J genes are TRBV7-9 and TRBJ2-4; tentative D call: TRBD1 (6 bases). CDR3 size: 14 residues. CDR1 SEHNR and CDR2 FQNEAQ come from the germline V gene (reference sequence). V was shortened by 1 base and J by 4 bases, with 8 bases between the two germline ends. This chain's CDR3 is CASSLEGEKNIQYF. The CDR3 DNA reads as TGTGCCAGCAGCTTAGAGGGGGAAAAAAACATTCAGTACTTC. The variable domain in full, completed from reference TRBV7-9 and TRBJ2-4, reads DTGVSQNPRHKITKRGQNVTFRCDPISEHNRLYWYRQTLGQGPEFLTYFQNEAQLEKSRLLSDRFSAERPKGSFSTLEIQRTEQGDSAMYLCASSLEGEKNIQYFGAGTRLSVL.

The chain employs TRBV4-1 and TRBJ1-1; D gene ambiguous. The V and J ends lost 2 bases and 1 base respectively, with 14 bases between them. The CDR3 is 16 residues long. The germline V gene has CDR1 MGHRA and CDR2 YSYEKL. CDR3 DNA: TGCGCCAGCAGCCAACTTTCGACACAATCGAACACTGAAGCTTTCTTT. It translates to CASSQLSTQSNTEAFF.

The chain carries TRBV5-1 and TRBJ1-2; tentative D call: TRBD1 (6 bases). CDR1 SGHRS and CDR2 YFSETQ come from the germline V gene. V was clipped by 4 bases and J by 5 bases, with 12 bases between them. The CDR3 has 13 residues. CDR3 in DNA: TGCGCCAGCAGCCCACAGGGAGAGTATGGCTACACCTTC. Its translation: CASSPQGEYGYTF.

The rearrangement uses TRBV6-5 and TRBJ2-7; D is unclear. CDR3 length: 14 amino acids. Trimming removed 0 bases from V and 2 bases from J, with 8 bases in between. Germline V gene sequence: CDR1 MNHEY, CDR2 SVGAGI. CDR3 loop: CASSYSASAYEQYF. CDR3 bases: TGTGCCAGCAGTTACTCGGCCAGCGCCTACGAGCAGTACTTC.

The chain couples TRBV6-5 to TRBJ2-4, with a weak D call TRBD1 (6 bases). The CDR3 extends over 13 amino acids. The germline V gene encodes CDR1 MNHEY and CDR2 SVGAGI. Trimming removed 9 bases at V and 10 bases at J, with 19 bases between. The CDR3 region has the DNA TGTGCCAGTGCCTACTCCGAGGGGACAATTCAGTACTTC. Translated, it gives CASAYSEGTIQYF.

The chain recombines TRBV6-5 with TRBJ2-6; D is unclear. Trimming removed 6 bases from V and 4 bases from J, with 4 bases in between. CDR1 and CDR2 (germline): MNHEY, SVGAGI. The CDR3 sequence is 12 residues long. CDR3 nucleotide sequence: TGTGCCAGCAGAGCGGGGGCCAACGTCCTGACTTTC. It is translated as CASRAGANVLTF.

This sequence joins TRBV28 and TRBJ2-2, with D tentatively TRBD1 (7 bases). The CDR3 is made up of 11 amino acids. V dropped 7 bases and J dropped 15 bases, with 15 bases sitting between them. Germline CDR1 MDHEN, CDR2 SYDVKM. The CDR3 reads CASIETGRMFF. The CDR3, as DNA: TGTGCCAGCATTGAGACAGGGAGGATGTTTTTT.

This chain joins TRBV9 and TRBJ2-3; 8 bases align to TRBD2. The CDR3 contains 18 residues. The germline CDR1 and CDR2 sequences are SGDLS and YYNGEE. The V gene end was trimmed by 0 bases and the J gene end by 4 bases; junction bases not matched to a gene: 13. DNA for the CDR3: TGTGCCAGCAGCGTAGCCGGAGCGGGAGAGATTGTCGCAGATACGCAGTATTTT. Its translation is CASSVAGAGEIVADTQYF.

The chain links TRBV29-1 to TRBJ2-7; TRBD2 agrees at 9 bases. CDR3 size: 15 residues. Germline V gene data show CDR1 as SQVTM and CDR2 as ANQGSEA. J gave up 7 bases and V 4 bases, and 14 bases lay outside the gene matches. The CDR3 DNA follows: TGCAGCGTTGTGGCTTCGGCGGGAGGGCCCAGGGAGCAGTACTTC. It codes for CSVVASAGGPREQYF.

This chain joins TRBV28 and TRBJ1-6; no clear D. Between the trimmed V and J ends, which lost 6 bases and 10 bases, there was a span of 10 bases. Germline V gene lookup returns CDR1 MDHEN and CDR2 SYDVKM. This CDR3 contains 12 residues. Here the CDR3 DNA reads TGTGCCAGCAGCCTTATCTTATCACCCCTCCACTTT. Translated, it gives CASSLILSPLHF.

This chain links TRBV18 with TRBJ2-1, with 7 nucleotides matching TRBD1. Germline CDR1 reads KGHSH; CDR2 reads LQKENI. V gave up 3 bases and J gave up 1 base; unmatched junction bases: 6. The CDR3 length is 16 residues. The DNA for the CDR3 is TGTGCCAGCTCACCCTCCGGGACAGATTCCTACAATGAGCAGTTCTTC. This sequence encodes CASSPSGTDSYNEQFF. The complete variable domain, with remaining parts taken from reference TRBV18 and TRBJ2-1, reads NAGVMQNPRHLVRRRGQEARLRCSPMKGHSHVYWYRQLPEEGLKFMVYLQKENIIDESGMPKERFSAEFPKEGPSILRIQQVVRGDSAAYFCASSPSGTDSYNEQFFGPGTRLTVL.

This chain joins TRBV2 and TRBJ2-1, with TRBD2 matching over 10 bases. V dropped 6 bases and J dropped 6; count of bases not matched to a gene: 14. CDR3 length: 17 amino acids. CDR1 is SNHLY, CDR2 FYNNEI, per germline. CDR3 coding DNA: TGTGCCAGCAGCCCAATTTACCCCGGGACTAGCGCCAATGAGCAGTTCTTC. The encoded protein is CASSPIYPGTSANEQFF.

V usage is TRBV18 and J usage is TRBJ2-1, with D possibly matching TRBD2 (5 bases). The germline V gene encodes CDR1 KGHSH and CDR2 LQKENI. The CDR3 is made up of 14 amino acids. The ends were cut back, 0 bases at V and 8 bases at J, with 11 bases in the middle. The CDR3 DNA reads as TGTGCCAGCTCACCACCCCCGAGCGGAGATGAGCAGTTCTTC. It yields the protein CASSPPPSGDEQFF.